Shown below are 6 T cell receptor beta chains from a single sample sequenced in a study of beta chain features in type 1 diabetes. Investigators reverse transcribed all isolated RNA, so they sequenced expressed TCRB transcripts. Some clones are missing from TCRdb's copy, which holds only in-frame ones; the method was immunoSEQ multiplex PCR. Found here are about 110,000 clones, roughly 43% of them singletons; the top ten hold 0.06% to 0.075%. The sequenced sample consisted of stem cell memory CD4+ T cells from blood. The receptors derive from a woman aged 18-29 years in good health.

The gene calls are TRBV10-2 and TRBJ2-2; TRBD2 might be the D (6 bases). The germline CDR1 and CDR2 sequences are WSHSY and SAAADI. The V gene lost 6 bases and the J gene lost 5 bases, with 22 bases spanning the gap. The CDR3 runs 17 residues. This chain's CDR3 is CASRTKAGGERTGELFF. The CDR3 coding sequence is TGCGCCAGCAGGACTAAAGCGGGCGGAGAAAGGACCGGGGAGCTGTTTTTT.

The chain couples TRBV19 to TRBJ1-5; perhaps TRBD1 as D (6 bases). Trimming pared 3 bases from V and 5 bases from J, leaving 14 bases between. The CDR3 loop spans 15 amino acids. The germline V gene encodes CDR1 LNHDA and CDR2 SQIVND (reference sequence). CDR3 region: CASSISAGVDQPQHF. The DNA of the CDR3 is TGTGCCAGTAGTATCTCTGCAGGGGTTGATCAGCCCCAGCATTTT.

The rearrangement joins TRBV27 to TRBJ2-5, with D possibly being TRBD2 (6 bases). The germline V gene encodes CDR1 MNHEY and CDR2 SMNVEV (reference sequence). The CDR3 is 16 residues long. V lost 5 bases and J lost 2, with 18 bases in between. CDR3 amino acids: CASSPSWFGSQETQYF. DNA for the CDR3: TGTGCCAGCAGTCCTTCTTGGTTCGGGAGTCAAGAGACCCAGTACTTC.

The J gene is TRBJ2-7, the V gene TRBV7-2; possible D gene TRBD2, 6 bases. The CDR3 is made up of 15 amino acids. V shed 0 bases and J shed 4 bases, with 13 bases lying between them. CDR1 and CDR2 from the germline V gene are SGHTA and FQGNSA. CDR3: CASSLAAGGIYEQYF. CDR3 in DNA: TGTGCCAGCAGCTTAGCCGCAGGAGGGATATACGAGCAGTACTTC.

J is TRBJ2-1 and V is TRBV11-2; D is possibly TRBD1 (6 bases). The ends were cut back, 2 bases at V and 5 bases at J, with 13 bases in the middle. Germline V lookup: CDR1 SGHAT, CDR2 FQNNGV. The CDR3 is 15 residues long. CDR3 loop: CASSLFFTGNNEQFF. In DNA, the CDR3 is TGTGCCAGCAGCTTATTCTTTACAGGGAACAATGAGCAGTTCTTC.

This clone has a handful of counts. CDR3 bases: TGCGCCAGCAGTGGAGGGGGGGGAGAGACCCAGTACTTC. This encodes CASSGGGGETQYF. The chain couples TRBV5-1 to TRBJ2-5; D is perhaps TRBD2 (7 bases). This CDR3 spans 13 amino acids. Looked up from germline, CDR1 is SGHRS and CDR2 is YFSETQ. The V and J ends lost 5 bases and 4 bases respectively, with 12 bases between them. The full variable domain, rest sourced from reference TRBV5-1 and TRBJ2-5, is KAGVTQTPRYLIKTRGQQVTLSCSPISGHRSVSWYQQTPGQGLQFLFEYFSETQRNKGNFPGRFSGRQFSNSRSEMNVSTLELGDSALYLCASSGGGGETQYFGPGTRLLVL.